These 14 T cell receptor beta chains were sequenced from one sample in a study of prognosis after radiotherapy for stage I lung cancer. Using two-round multiplex PCR, the authors amplified TCR beta CDR3 from genomic DNA. First-round PCR used primers specific to each TRBV and TRBJ gene. Via MiXCR, TCRdb re-called the multiplex PCR reads, giving one row per CDR3 protein. The table shows around 20,000 distinct CDR3 sequences, with roughly 45% occurring only once. The specimen was PBMCs, collected before or after stereotactic body radiation therapy (not recorded which). Source of these receptors: a donor older than 45 with non-small cell lung cancer.

As regards this clonotype: A much larger clone is a single base away; this may be a read error. The chain is built from TRBV6-1 and TRBJ2-1; 8 nucleotides agree with TRBD2. Per the germline V gene, CDR1 is MNHNS and CDR2 is SASEGT. The length of the CDR3 is 19 residues. J was trimmed by 2 bases and V by 4 bases; bases with no gene match: 16. CDR3 amino acids: CASSGPGGVESLAYNEQFF. The CDR3, as DNA: TGTGCCAGCAGTGGGCCGGGGGGGGTCGAATCCCTCGCCTACAATGAGCAGTTCTTC.

The chain links TRBV12-3 or TRBV12-4 to TRBJ2-1; D is possibly TRBD1 (5 bases). Trimming removed 4 bases at V and 9 bases at J, with 7 bases between. This CDR3 comprises 11 residues. The CDR3 here is CASSSGFEQFF. The CDR3 nucleotides are TGTGCCAGCAGTTCAGGGTTTGAGCAGTTCTTC.

There are many counts of this clonotype. V is TRBV28 and J is TRBJ2-5; tentative D call: TRBD2 (5 bases). Germline lookup yields CDR1 MDHEN and CDR2 SYDVKM. The CDR3 runs 21 residues. V lost 0 bases to trimming and J lost 2 bases, with 28 bases between them. CDR3 in amino acids: CASSLCIRKRRAAYTQETQYF. In DNA, the CDR3 is TGTGCCAGCAGTTTATGCATAAGAAAGAGGCGGGCTGCTTACACGCAAGAGACCCAGTACTTC.

In its sample, this clonotype was seen many times. CDR3: CASSPRGGASGNTIYF. In DNA, the CDR3 is TGCGCCAGCAGCCCAAGGGGAGGGGCCTCTGGAAACACCATATATTTT. This chain links TRBV4-1 with TRBJ1-3, with D possibly being TRBD1 (5 bases). The CDR3 is 16 amino acids. Trimming removed 4 bases from V and 0 bases from J, with 13 bases in between. Germline V gives CDR1 MGHRA, CDR2 YSYEKL.

Comments on this clonotype: This may be a read error, as it is one base from a much larger clone. The final CDR3 position lacks the conserved phenylalanine or tryptophan, pointing to a likely read error. V gene TRBV5-1 combines with J gene TRBJ1-1; perhaps TRBD1 as D (6 bases). V was cut by 3 bases and J by 1 base, with 7 bases left in between. Germline-derived CDR1 and CDR2 are SGHRS and YFSETQ. There are 13 residues in the CDR3. The CDR3 bases are TGCGCCAGCAGCTCCAGGGGGAACACTGAAGCTTTCCTT. Encoded protein: CASSSRGNTEAFL.

In nucleotides, the CDR3 is TGTGCCAGCAGCCATCGTAGCGGAGCTAGCACAGATACGCAGTATTTT. It translates to CASSHRSGASTDTQYF. V and J are TRBV3-1 and TRBJ2-3, with D perhaps TRBD2 (6 bases). CDR1 is LGHDT, CDR2 YNNKEL, per germline (reference sequence). The ends were cut back, 3 bases at V and 0 bases at J, with 13 bases in the middle. The CDR3 is made up of 16 amino acids.

About this clonotype itself: One base away lies a much larger clone, so this may be a sequencing read error. V is TRBV29-1 and J is TRBJ2-7, with 7 positions matching TRBD1. Per germline, CDR1 SQVTM and CDR2 ANQGSEA. The CDR3 totals 11 residues. Written as DNA, the CDR3 is TGCATCGTTGGCGCGTTGGGACAGACGTACTTC. It encodes CIVGALGQTYF.

Relative to its sample, this clonotype is medium-sized (0.01 to 0.1%). J is TRBJ2-3 and V is TRBV20-1; TRBD2 matches 7 bases. V lost 4 bases and J lost 2; bases outside the gene matches: 6. The CDR3 spans 14 residues. CDR1 and CDR2 (germline): DFQATT, SNEGSKA (reference sequence). In nucleotides, the CDR3 is TGCAGTGCTAAGGCAGGGAGGGCCACAGATACGCAGTATTTT. Its protein product is CSAKAGRATDTQYF.

The table lists this clonotype with many counts. The chain is built from TRBV6-1 and TRBJ1-5; possible D gene TRBD1, 5 bases. Germline V CDR1 and CDR2: MNHNS, SASEGT. Trimming cost V 5 bases and J 6 bases, with 8 bases left between them. The CDR3 has 12 amino acids. Written as DNA, the CDR3 is TGTGCCAGCAGTAAGGGGACTCAGCCCCAGCATTTT. Protein: CASSKGTQPQHF.

To note about this clonotype: This likely came from a read error, as a far larger clone is one base away. The chain is built from TRBV6-2 or TRBV6-3 and TRBJ1-1; TRBD1 matches at 7 bases. The CDR3 spans 14 residues. Germline assignment: CDR1 MNHEY and CDR2 SVGEGT. After removal of 7 bases from V and 3 bases from J, the junction contained 8 bases not matched to a gene. CDR3 region: CASTSSGGYTEAFF. DNA for the CDR3: TGTGCCAGCACCTCTTCAGGGGGATACACTGAAGCTTTCTTT.

Many counts were recorded for this clonotype. The gene calls are TRBV19 and TRBJ2-3; TRBD1 aligns across 9 bases. Germline CDR1 and CDR2: LNHDA and SQIVND (reference sequence). The CDR3 is 14 amino acids. Trimming at V came to 7 bases and at J to 8 bases, leaving 10 bases not matched to a gene. The CDR3 reads CASTPGQGFGTQYF. The DNA of the CDR3 is TGTGCCAGTACTCCGGGACAGGGATTTGGTACGCAGTATTTT.

This clonotype was observed many times. The rearrangement links TRBV6-1 to TRBJ1-1; D might be TRBD1 (5 bases). Trimming stripped 5 bases from V and 1 base from J, with 11 bases between. CDR1 and CDR2 from the germline V gene are MNHNS and SASEGT. This CDR3 region has 14 residues. The CDR3 nucleotides are TGTGCCAGCAGTCGCAGGGACCCGAACACTGAAGCTTTCTTT. Amino acids: CASSRRDPNTEAFF.

This clonotype appeared many times. The gene calls are TRBV24-1 and TRBJ2-1, with TRBD2 identical over 10 bases. The CDR3 length is 13 residues. The V gene end was trimmed by 9 bases and the J gene end by 2 bases; junction bases not matched to a gene: 0. The V gene's germline CDR1 is KGHDR and CDR2 SFDVKD. CDR3 residues: CATGTSAYNEQFF. CDR3 DNA: TGTGCCACCGGGACTAGCGCCTACAATGAGCAGTTCTTC.

This clonotype was detected many times. The chain recombines TRBV15 with TRBJ2-5; D unresolved. Germline V gene sequence: CDR1 LNHNV, CDR2 YYDKDF (reference sequence). CDR3 length equals 12 residues. The V gene lost 0 bases and the J gene lost 7 bases, with 6 bases spanning the gap. The CDR3 region is CATSRDPGTQYF. DNA for the CDR3: TGTGCCACCAGCAGAGATCCGGGGACCCAGTACTTC.